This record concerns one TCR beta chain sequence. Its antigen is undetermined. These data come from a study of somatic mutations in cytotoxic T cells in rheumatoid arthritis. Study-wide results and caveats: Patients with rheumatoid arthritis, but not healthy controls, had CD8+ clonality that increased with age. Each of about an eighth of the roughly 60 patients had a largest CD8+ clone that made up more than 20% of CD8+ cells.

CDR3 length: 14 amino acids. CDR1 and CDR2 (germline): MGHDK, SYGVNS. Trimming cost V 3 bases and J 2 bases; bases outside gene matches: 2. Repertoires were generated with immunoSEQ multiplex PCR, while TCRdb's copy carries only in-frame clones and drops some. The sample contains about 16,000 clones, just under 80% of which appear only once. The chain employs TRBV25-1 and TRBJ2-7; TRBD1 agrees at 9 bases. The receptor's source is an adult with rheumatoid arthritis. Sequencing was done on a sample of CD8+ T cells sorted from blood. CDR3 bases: TGTGCCAGCAGTGACACAGGGGGCCCCTACGAGCAGTACTTC. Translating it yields CASSDTGGPYEQYF.